The rows below give T cell receptor beta chains drawn from one sample of a study of patients and donors after allogeneic stem cell transplantation. TCRdb passed the RT-PCR reads through MiXCR, listing each CDR3 protein once. The sample lists about 960,000 distinct CDR3 sequences; more than 15% were seen once. The sample was blood, either unsorted or a sorted T cell fraction (not recorded which). The receptors shown here come from a human donor who was either an allogeneic HSCT recipient or a stem cell or donor lymphocyte infusion donor (not recorded which). It is not recorded whose cells these are; they may come from a transplant donor. Each CDR3 is given with its conserved first and last residue. D genes are given only for firm matches. Some rows have no size entry. The others give once, few or many, or a class for an expanded clone.

cdr3_nt cdr3_aa clone_size d_call j_call v_call
TGTGCCAGCTCACCTTCCGGCAGGGGCGATGGCTACACCTTC CASSPSGRGDGYTF - - TRBJ1-2 TRBV18
TGTGCCAGCAGTTTAGACACAGGTCCCTATGGCTACACCTTC CASSLDTGPYGYTF many - TRBJ1-2 TRBV12-3/TRBV12-4
TGTGCCAGCAGTTTCCGCCCGGGGCTGAACACTGAAGCTTTCTTT CASSFRPGLNTEAFF few - TRBJ1-1 TRBV11-2
TGCAGTGCTGGGAACTCCCAAGAGACCCAGTACTTC CSAGNSQETQYF - - TRBJ2-5 TRBV20-1
TGTGCCAGCAGCCATGGGGGGCAGGGCTACTATGGCTACACCTTC CASSHGGQGYYGYTF - - TRBJ1-2 TRBV3-1
TGTGCCACCAGTGAGTTAGGGGGGAACAATGAGCAGTTCTTC CATSELGGNNEQFF - - TRBJ2-1 TRBV24-1
TGTGCCAGCAGCTTAACCGGGACTCAGGATGAGCAGTTCTTC CASSLTGTQDEQFF - - TRBJ2-1 TRBV7-9
TGCGCCAGCAGCAGGACTAGCGGGGGCTTTAGCTCCTACGAGCAGTACTTC CASSRTSGGFSSYEQYF - TRBD2 TRBJ2-7 TRBV5-1
TGTGCCTGGGCGATTGAAGAGACCCAGTACTTC CAWAIEETQYF few - TRBJ2-5 TRBV30
TGTGCCAGCAGCCCGAATGGGTTATACGAGCAGTACTTC CASSPNGLYEQYF few - TRBJ2-7 TRBV9
TGTGCCAGCAGCCTAGCGGGATTTGATACGCAGTATTTT CASSLAGFDTQYF - TRBD2 TRBJ2-3 TRBV12-3/TRBV12-4
TGCGCCAGCAGCCAAGACGACCCGGGGGGAACTCAAGAGACCCAGTACTTC CASSQDDPGGTQETQYF - TRBD2 TRBJ2-5 TRBV4-3
TGCGCCAGCAGACGCAGGGACAGGGAAGACGAAAAACTGTTTTTT CASRRRDREDEKLFF - TRBD1 TRBJ1-4 TRBV5-1
TGTGCCAGCAGCCATATGGGCGGGACAGGGTCCTACGAGCAGTACTTC CASSHMGGTGSYEQYF few TRBD1 TRBJ2-7 TRBV3-1
TGTGCCAGCAGTTTTAACCGGGAACCCTACAATGAGCAGTTCTTC CASSFNREPYNEQFF - - TRBJ2-1 TRBV12-3/TRBV12-4
TGTGCCAGCAGCATCCGACTAGCGGGTGGGAATGAGCAGTTCTTC CASSIRLAGGNEQFF - TRBD2 TRBJ2-1 TRBV5-6
TGTGCCAGCAGTTACAGGGCCACCAATCAGCCCCAGCATTTT CASSYRATNQPQHF - - TRBJ1-5 TRBV6-5
TGTGCCAGCAGTTTCACCGGGACAATTCTCACCGGGGAGCTGTTTTTT CASSFTGTILTGELFF - - TRBJ2-2 TRBV27
TGCAGTGCTAGACCCCTTGGGGCGAGCGCGACAGATACGCAGTATTTT CSARPLGASATDTQYF few - TRBJ2-3 TRBV20-1
TGTGCCAGCAGCTTGGGTCATGCGGGGGGAAGCACAGATACGCAGTATTTT CASSLGHAGGSTDTQYF - TRBD2 TRBJ2-3 TRBV5-5
TGTGCCAGCAGCCTTCCCGGGACAGGGAGCACCGGGGAGCTGTTTTTT CASSLPGTGSTGELFF few TRBD1 TRBJ2-2 TRBV5-6
TGTGCCAGCAGCCCGGGCTACGGGCTTGGCTACACCTTC CASSPGYGLGYTF - - TRBJ1-2 TRBV25-1
TGTGCCAGCAGCGTCGTATCTGAAGCTTTCTTT CASSVVSEAFF few - TRBJ1-1 TRBV7-9
TGTGCCAGCAGTTACGAGGGGGCGACGTACGAGCAGTACTTC CASSYEGATYEQYF - TRBD1 TRBJ2-7 TRBV6-5
TGCAGTGCTCGTTTCGCGGGAGGCCTCTACGAGCAGTACTTC CSARFAGGLYEQYF few TRBD2 TRBJ2-7 TRBV20-1
TGTGCCAGCACCGACGGGGGCCCCGGCTACGAGCAGTACTTC CASTDGGPGYEQYF - - TRBJ2-7 TRBV6-2/TRBV6-3
TGCGCCAGCAGCGGTTACTCTGGGGCCAACGTCCTGACTTTC CASSGYSGANVLTF - - TRBJ2-6 TRBV5-1
TGTGCCAGCAGCTCCGACAGGATGGCCTACGAGCAGTACTTC CASSSDRMAYEQYF - - TRBJ2-7 TRBV7-8
TGTGCCACCAGTGAGGGACTAGCTTCCCGTGAGCAGTTCTTC CATSEGLASREQFF - TRBD2 TRBJ2-1 TRBV24-1